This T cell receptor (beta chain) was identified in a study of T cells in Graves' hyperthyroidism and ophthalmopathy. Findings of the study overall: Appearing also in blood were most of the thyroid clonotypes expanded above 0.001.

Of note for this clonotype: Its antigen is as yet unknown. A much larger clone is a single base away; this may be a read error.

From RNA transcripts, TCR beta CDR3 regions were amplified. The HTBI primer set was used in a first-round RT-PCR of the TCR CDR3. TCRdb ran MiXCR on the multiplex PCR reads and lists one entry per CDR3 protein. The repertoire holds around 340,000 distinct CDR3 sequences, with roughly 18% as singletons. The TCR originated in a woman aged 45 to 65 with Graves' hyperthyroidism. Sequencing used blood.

CDR3 amino acids: CASRDRAKYGYTF. The DNA of the CDR3 is TGTGCCAGCCGGGACAGAGCTAAATATGGCTACACCTTC. The chain links TRBV27 to TRBJ1-2; 7 bases are shared with TRBD1. CDR1 is MNHEY and CDR2 is SMNVEV in the germline V gene (reference sequence). The CDR3 loop spans 13 amino acids.